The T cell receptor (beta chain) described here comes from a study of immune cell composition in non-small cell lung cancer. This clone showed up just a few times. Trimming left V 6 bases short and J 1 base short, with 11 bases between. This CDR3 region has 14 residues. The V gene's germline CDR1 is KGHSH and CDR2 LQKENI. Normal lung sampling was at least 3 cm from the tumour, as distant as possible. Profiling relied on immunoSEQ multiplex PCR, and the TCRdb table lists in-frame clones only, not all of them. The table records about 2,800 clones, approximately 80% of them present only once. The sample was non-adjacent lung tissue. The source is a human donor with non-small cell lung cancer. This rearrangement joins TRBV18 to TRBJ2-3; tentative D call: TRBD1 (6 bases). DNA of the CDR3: TGTGCCAGCTCCGTGGGACAACGCACAGATACGCAGTATTTT. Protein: CASSVGQRTDTQYF.